The present T cell receptor (beta chain) was sequenced within a study of blood T cell repertoires in COVID-19 (dated by TCRdb to about 2020). For the wider study: Samples from collaborators originated in the United States, Italy and Spain and spanned both the acute and convalescent phases of COVID-19. The material from the prospective study consisted of cDNA or gDNA derived from T cells, B-cell-depleted T cells, or PBMCs. The dataset comprised deeply sampled blood TCRbeta repertoires from subjects exposed to, actively infected with, or recovered from COVID-19. A freely available public database, intended as a resource for researchers studying the immune response to SARS-CoV-2, is where the repertoires were released. The samples were drawn from two sources: the first 160 participants of the ongoing ImmuneRACE study, and about 1,300 subjects contributed by 6 global collaborators. The sample metadata nearly always contained a de-identified subject ID, COVID-19 status, age in years and sex. HLA class I and class II types, where available, came from metadata supplied by the sample provider rather than from assay-based typing. Study-level results and caveats: Clinical and demographic metadata were provided uncurated, with the amount varying by source and participant.

For this clone: No antigen is known for it. No much larger clone is present one base from it, and per-base qualities are unavailable.

The immunoSEQ Assay, a bias-controlled multiplex PCR, was used to amplify TCRbeta CDR3 regions from genomic DNA. In the paper's pipeline: The number of nucleated cells in each sample was estimated by amplification of reference gene primers within the assay. To quantify the absolute abundance of each unique TCRbeta CDR3 rearrangement, sequence reads were collapsed and filtered. For each sample, productive Simpson clonality was calculated as the square root of Simpson's diversity index across productive rearrangements. Held by TCRdb, this immuneACCESS table contains in-frame sequences only and omits some clones. Under half of the omission traces to an unresolved V gene where checked; the cause of the rest is unknown. The D gene and trimming were derived from the DNA, and the V and J assignments and clone size from that table. This sample has about 50,000 clones in its table, and 75% to 85% of those were observed once. 7.6% of the sample comes from the top ten.

Per the germline V gene, SGHNT is the CDR1 and YENEEA is the CDR2. Its CDR3 holds 14 amino acids, cysteine through phenylalanine. Only the CDR3 portion is preserved as DNA: 42 bases, with reading frame beginning at the first base. Germline trimming amounts to 2 bases on V and 4 bases on J, with 2 as the count of junction bases outside the gene matches. Each collaborating institution followed its own protocols to collect whole blood in K2EDTA tubes. Collaborator samples were shipped for TCRbeta analysis as frozen whole blood, isolated PBMCs, or DNA extracted from either sample type. This sequence uses TRBV11-3 and TRBJ2-3, with TRBD1 matching 8 junction bases. The sequence was obtained from a human donor in a cohort sampled during active COVID-19. Specimen: peripheral blood. At the DNA level, the sequence is TGTGCCAGCAGCTTAACGACAGGGGCAGATACGCAGTATTTT. This translates into CASSLTTGADTQYF. Here the CDR3 is joined to the reference TRBV11-3 and TRBJ2-3 genes, and the full variable domain is: EAGVVQSPRYKIIEKKQPVAFWCNPISGHNTLYWYLQNLGQGPELLIRYENEEAVDDSQLPKDRFSAERLKGVDSTLKIQPAELGDSAVYLCASSLTTGADTQYFGPGTRLTVL.